What follows are 25 T cell receptor beta chains derived from one specimen sequenced in a study of tumor and adjacent non-tumor tissue in lung cancer. This sample's RNA came from whole unsorted tissue. Distant lung tissue was collected more than 3 cm away from the tumor edge. Three rounds of nested PCR, following a modified ARM-PCR protocol, produced the TCRbeta library. TCRdb recomputed calls from the multiplex PCR reads with MiXCR, one row per CDR3 protein. The table lists more than 85,000 distinct CDR3 sequences, 62% of them singletons, with roughly 19% in the top ten. The sample consisted of distant non-tumor lung tissue. All receptors come from a man in his 60s with non-small cell lung cancer.

This clonotype was picked up many times. This chain links TRBV5-7 with TRBJ2-7; D remains unclear. TRBV5-7 is placed among ORFs of uncertain function. This CDR3 spans 15 amino acids. V was shortened by 4 bases and J by 0 bases, with 14 bases between the two germline ends. CDR3 DNA sequence: TGTGCCAGCAGCCCACACCTGACTGACTCCTACGAGCAGTACTTC. It is translated as CASSPHLTDSYEQYF.

For this clonotype: Germline is not matched at one junction end, which may reflect a read error. The V call is TRBV11-3, the J call TRBJ2-1; 7 nucleotides align to TRBD2. Looked up from germline, CDR1 is SGHNT and CDR2 is YENEEA. CDR3 length equals 17 residues. This chain's CDR3 is CASLEAGAVGTYNERFF. In nucleotides, the CDR3 is TGTGCCAGCCTAGAGGCGGGAGCGGTGGGAACCTACAATGAGCGGTTCTTC. The whole variable domain, filled in from reference TRBV11-3 and TRBJ2-1, reads EAGVVQSPRYKIIEKKQPVAFWCNPISGHNTLYWYLQNLGQGPELLIRYENEEAVDDSQLPKDRFSAERLKGVDSTLKIQPAELGDSAVYLCASLEAGAVGTYNERFFGPGTRLTVL.

Comment on this clonotype: At one boundary the junction diverges from the germline segment, which might be a read error. The genes are TRBV6-1 and TRBJ2-7, with no clear D. The CDR3 contains 15 residues. Germline V gives CDR1 MNHNS, CDR2 SASEGT. DNA of the CDR3: TGTGCCAGCAATGAATCCTTAGACTGCACATACGAGCAGTATTTC. Encoded protein: CASNESLDCTYEQYF.

Note on this clonotype: In this CDR3 the conserved last residue, phenylalanine or tryptophan, is missing, so a read error is likely. The V call is TRBV11-3, the J call TRBJ2-7; 10 bases match TRBD2. Germline V gives CDR1 SGHNT, CDR2 YENEEA. The CDR3 spans 15 residues. Germline trimming cut 9 bases from V and 9 bases from J; bases unmatched to any gene: 17. CDR3 sequence: CASRRASGSSYRQYL. The CDR3 nucleotides are TGTGCCAGTAGGAGGGCTAGCGGGAGCTCCTACAGGCAGTACTTA.

CDR3 coding DNA: TGTGCCAATAGCCCCCTTCTGGGCGGATCCGGCTCCTACGAGCAGTACTTC. Translating gives CANSPLLGGSGSYEQYF. The V and J genes are TRBV11-1 and TRBJ2-7; no firm D call. V was shortened by 10 bases and J by 0 bases, with 25 bases between the two germline ends. The CDR3 covers 17 residues. Germline V gene data show CDR1 as SGHAT and CDR2 as FQDESV (reference sequence).

Comments on this clonotype: A read error may produce the germline difference seen at one junction end. The chain links TRBV4-2 to TRBJ2-3; the match to TRBD2 covers 10 bases. In germline, CDR1 is LGHNA, CDR2 YNFKEQ. CDR3 length equals 16 residues. The CDR3 loop is CASSQASSGGSDTQYF. The CDR3, as DNA: TGTGCAAGCAGCCAAGCCAGTAGCGGGGGGTCGGATACGCAGTATTTT.

Concerning this clonotype: A read error may account for a junction end that differs from germline. The rearrangement joins TRBV28 to TRBJ2-3; D remains ambiguous. Germline CDR1 is MDHEN and CDR2 is SYDVKM. This CDR3 is 14 amino acids long. DNA for the CDR3: TGTCCCAGCAGTTTGACCGGAGTAGGAGATACGCAGTATTTT. Translation: CPSSLTGVGDTQYF.

Of note for this clonotype: Germline is not matched at one junction end, which may reflect a read error. DNA for the CDR3: TGTGCCAGCAGCCAAAACATGGGTGGACAGCCCCAGCGTTTT. Protein: CASSQNMGGQPQRF. The chain has TRBV5-6 and TRBJ1-5, with D possibly TRBD1 on 6 matching bases. The germline gives CDR1 SGHDT, CDR2 YYEEEE. The CDR3 contains 14 residues.

Regarding this clonotype: This CDR3 is missing its conserved last phenylalanine or tryptophan, likely due to a read error. V is TRBV30 and J is TRBJ2-5; 12 nucleotides line up with TRBD2. The CDR3 consists of 15 residues. Germline loops: CDR1 GTSNPN, CDR2 SVGIG (reference sequence). V dropped 3 bases and J dropped 5; count of bases not matched to a gene: 7. CDR3: CAWSGTSGYSETQYS. The CDR3 DNA reads TGTGCCTGGAGCGGGACTAGCGGGTACTCGGAGACCCAGTACTCC.

This clonotype was observed once. Given a much more abundant clone one base away, this may be a read error. The chain combines TRBV6-2 or TRBV6-3 with TRBJ2-1; perhaps TRBD2 as D (6 bases). The CDR3 covers 15 residues. V was shortened by 6 bases and J by 12 bases, with 24 bases between the two germline ends. The germline V gene has CDR1 MNHEY and CDR2 SVGEGT. For the CDR3, the DNA is TGTGCCAGCAGCCCCCGACCCGGGGAGGACCGCCGGCAGTTCTTC. The encoded protein is CASSPRPGEDRRQFF.

This clonotype has at least ten counts. This chain joins TRBV6-1 and TRBJ1-2; tentatively, D is TRBD1 (6 bases). The ends were cut back, 1 base at V and 3 bases at J, with 9 bases in the middle. Germline-derived CDR1 and CDR2 are MNHNS and SASEGT. The CDR3 consists of 14 residues. CDR3 residues: CASSEGGTHYGYTF. In DNA, the CDR3 is TGTGCCAGCAGTGAAGGGGGGACACACTATGGCTACACCTTC.

On this clonotype itself: A read error may be the cause here, since a much bigger clone is one base away. The chain employs TRBV20-1 and TRBJ2-1; D is ambiguous. The germline V gene encodes CDR1 DFQATT and CDR2 SNEGSKA (reference sequence). CDR3 length equals 17 residues. V lost 0 bases and J lost 2, with 17 bases in between. Here the CDR3 reads CSAREAAEVSPYNEQFF. The DNA of the CDR3 is TGCAGTGCTAGAGAGGCGGCGGAAGTGTCTCCCTACAATGAGCAGTTCTTC.

CDR3 sequence: CANTHSTGVQPQHF. CDR3 nucleotide sequence: TGTGCCAACACCCACTCAACAGGAGTCCAGCCCCAGCATTTT. This sequence joins TRBV6-2 or TRBV6-3 and TRBJ1-5; the D gene is possibly TRBD1 (5 bases). Per germline, CDR1 MNHEY and CDR2 SVGEGT. This CDR3 region has 14 residues. The V end was cut by 10 bases, the J end by 7 bases, with 20 bases between.

Concerning this clonotype itself: The junction shows a germline mismatch at one end, possibly a read error. J is TRBJ2-2 and V is TRBV5-1, with D perhaps TRBD2 (5 bases). The CDR3 totals 13 residues. Germline CDR1 reads SGHRS; CDR2 reads YFSETQ. CDR3 residues: CASSLDDTGKLFF. CDR3 nucleotide sequence: TGCGCCAGCAGCTTGGATGACACCGGGAAGCTTTTTTTT.

This clonotype was observed at least ten times. One end of the junction varies from germline; a read error may be responsible. CDR3 protein: CSVDPREKYSEQFF. The CDR3 bases are TGCAGCGTTGATCCCCGGGAGAAATACAGTGAGCAGTTCTTC. The chain couples TRBV29-1 to TRBJ2-1; D is possibly TRBD2 (6 bases). The germline V gene has CDR1 SQVTM and CDR2 ANQGSEA. The CDR3 runs to 14 residues.

This clonotype appeared a few times. Given a much more abundant clone one base away, this may be a read error. The chain uses TRBV5-6 and TRBJ2-7; 7 bases align to TRBD1. The DNA end is more similar to TRBJ2-1, so the J call may be wrong. Germline-derived CDR1 and CDR2 are SGHDT and YYEEEE. This CDR3 region has 15 residues. The CDR3 spells CASSGGQLASYEQFF. CDR3 in DNA: TGTGCCAGCAGCGGGGGACAGCTAGCCTCCTACGAGCAGTTCTTC.

With regard to this clonotype: Since the CDR3 does not end with the conserved phenylalanine or tryptophan, this likely comes from a read error. The chain carries TRBV6-2 or TRBV6-3 and TRBJ1-2; D remains ambiguous. This CDR3 contains 16 residues. Germline CDR1 is MNHEY and CDR2 is SVGEGT. The CDR3 is CASSYSPILPNYGYTL. Here the CDR3 DNA reads TGTGCCAGCAGTTACTCCCCGATCCTCCCTAACTATGGTTACACCTTA.

This clonotype has ten or more counts. The chain couples TRBV6-5 to TRBJ2-7; 9 bases are shared with TRBD2. Germline V gene data show CDR1 as MNHEY and CDR2 as SVGAGI. This CDR3 region has 14 residues. V lost 2 bases to trimming and J lost 6 bases; unmatched junction nucleotides: 5. The CDR3 region is CASSYRRGGREQYF. The CDR3 nucleotides read TGTGCCAGCAGTTACAGGCGGGGGGGCCGCGAGCAGTACTTC.

This clonotype was detected many times. The CDR3 sequence: CASSGHYSNQPQHF. CDR3 sequence (DNA): TGTGCCAGCAGTGGACACTATAGCAATCAGCCCCAGCATTTT. V and J are TRBV6-5 and TRBJ1-5; D possibly corresponds to TRBD1 (5 bases). Germline lookup yields CDR1 MNHEY and CDR2 SVGAGI. CDR3 length equals 14 residues. V was trimmed by 5 bases and J by 0 bases, leaving 8 bases between them.

On this clonotype itself: The junction departs from germline at one end; a sequencing error may be responsible. V and J are TRBV11-3 and TRBJ2-7, with 12 bases identical to TRBD1. Germline V gene lookup returns CDR1 SGHNT and CDR2 YENEEA. The length of the CDR3 is 21 residues. The CDR3 protein is CANSFFPPCGLNRDRGLEQYF. The CDR3 DNA reads TGTGCCAACAGCTTCTTCCCGCCATGTGGTTTGAATCGGGACAGGGGGCTTGAGCAGTACTTC.

A word on this clonotype: Since a much larger clone is just one base distant, this may be a read error. The rearrangement joins TRBV7-9 to TRBJ1-2, with D possibly TRBD1 on 5 matching bases. The CDR3 totals 14 residues. Trimming took 6 bases from V and 13 from J, leaving 24 bases between them. CDR1 SEHNR and CDR2 FQNEAQ come from the germline V gene (reference sequence). The CDR3 region has the DNA TGTGCCAGCAGTCTAGTTGGGAGAGGGGAAATCATCACCTTC. This translates into CASSLVGRGEIITF.

This clonotype appeared many times. This sequence joins TRBV10-3 and TRBJ2-3, with TRBD1 as a possible D gene (6 bases). V lost 3 bases to trimming and J lost 2 bases, with 9 bases between them. CDR3 length: 14 residues. Looked up from germline, CDR1 is ENHRY and CDR2 is SYGVKD. CDR3: CAISEGDNTDTQYF. In nucleotides, the CDR3 is TGTGCCATCAGTGAAGGGGACAACACAGATACGCAGTATTTT.

This clonotype was detected ten times or more. The rearrangement links TRBV6-2 or TRBV6-3 to TRBJ2-2; D ambiguous. This CDR3 region has 14 residues. V dropped 2 bases and J dropped 4 bases, with 8 bases sitting between them. Germline CDR1 and CDR2: MNHEY and SVGEGT. The DNA of the CDR3 is TGTGCCAGCAGTTACGGTCTAGTCACCGGGGAGCTGTTTTTT. Translating it yields CASSYGLVTGELFF.

This clonotype was counted once. A single base separates this from a much larger clone, so it may be a read error. The chain carries TRBV12-3 or TRBV12-4 and TRBJ1-6; D gene unclear. The CDR3 runs 12 residues. The chain's CDR3 is CASSFLAPPLRF. DNA of the CDR3: TGTGCCAGCAGTTTCTTAGCCCCACCCCTCCGCTTT.

With respect to this clonotype: At one of its ends the junction is not consistent with the germline gene, which may arise from a read error. The V call is TRBV6-6, the J call TRBJ2-4; perhaps TRBD2 as D (5 bases). This CDR3 has 14 residues. Germline V gene lookup returns CDR1 MNHNY and CDR2 SVGAGI (reference sequence). The CDR3 nucleotides read TGTGCCAGCAGTAGGGAGCTAGCCAAAAACATTCGGTACTTC. Protein: CASSRELAKNIRYF.